Detailed here is one T cell receptor (beta chain). Its antigen remains unidentified. PCR was performed using 60 Vbeta and 13 Jbeta primers. Only in-frame clones appear in the TCRdb table, and some are missing; sequencing was by immunoSEQ multiplex PCR. The sample holds 45,000 to 70,000 clones, 70% to 85% seen once. The CDR3 extends over 13 amino acids. V shed 4 bases and J shed 7 bases, with 13 bases lying between them. Per germline, CDR1 MNHNY and CDR2 SVGAGI (reference sequence). This sample was taken from a study of cytomegalovirus exposure and HLA in healthy donors. Findings of the study overall: Sequencing likely caused a cluster of highly shared sequence variants. With further analysis later on, most CMV-associated TCR beta chains appeared HLA-restricted.

This chain uses TRBV6-6 with TRBJ2-5, with D possibly matching TRBD1 (5 bases). The sequence was collected from a man aged 50-59 years in good health and CMV-seronegative. The specimen sequenced was PBMCs. The CDR3 nucleotides are TGTGCCAGCAGTTCGGACATTTTGGGGACCCAGTACTTC. This translates into CASSSDILGTQYF.